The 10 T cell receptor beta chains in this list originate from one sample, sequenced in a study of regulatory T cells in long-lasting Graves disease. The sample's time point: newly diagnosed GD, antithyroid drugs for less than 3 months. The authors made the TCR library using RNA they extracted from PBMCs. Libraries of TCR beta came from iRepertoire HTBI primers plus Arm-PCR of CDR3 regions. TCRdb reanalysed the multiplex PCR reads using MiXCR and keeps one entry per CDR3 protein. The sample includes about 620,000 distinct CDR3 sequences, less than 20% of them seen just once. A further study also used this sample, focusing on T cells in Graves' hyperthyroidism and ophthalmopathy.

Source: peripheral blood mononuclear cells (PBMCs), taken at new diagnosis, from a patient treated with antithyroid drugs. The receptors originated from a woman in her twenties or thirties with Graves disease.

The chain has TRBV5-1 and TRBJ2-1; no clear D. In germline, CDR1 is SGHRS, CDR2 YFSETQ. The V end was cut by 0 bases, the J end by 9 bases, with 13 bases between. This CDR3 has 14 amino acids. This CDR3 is CASSLALDGFEQFF. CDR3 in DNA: TGCGCCAGCAGCTTGGCCCTCGACGGATTTGAGCAGTTCTTC. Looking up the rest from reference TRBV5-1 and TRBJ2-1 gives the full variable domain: KAGVTQTPRYLIKTRGQQVTLSCSPISGHRSVSWYQQTPGQGLQFLFEYFSETQRNKGNFPGRFSGRQFSNSRSEMNVSTLELGDSALYLCASSLALDGFEQFFGPGTRLTVL.

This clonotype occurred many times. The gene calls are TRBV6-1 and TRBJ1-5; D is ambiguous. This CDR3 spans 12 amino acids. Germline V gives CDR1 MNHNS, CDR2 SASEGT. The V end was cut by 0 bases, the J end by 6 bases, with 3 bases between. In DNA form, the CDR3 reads TGTGCCAGCAGTGAAGCGACTCAGCCCCAGCATTTT. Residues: CASSEATQPQHF.

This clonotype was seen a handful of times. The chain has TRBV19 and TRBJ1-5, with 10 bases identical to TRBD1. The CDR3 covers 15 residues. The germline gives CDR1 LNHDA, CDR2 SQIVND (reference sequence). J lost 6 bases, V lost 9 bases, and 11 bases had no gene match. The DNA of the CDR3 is TGTGCCAGCCTAGAGGGACAGGGGCTGGTTCAGCCCCAGCATTTT. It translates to CASLEGQGLVQPQHF.

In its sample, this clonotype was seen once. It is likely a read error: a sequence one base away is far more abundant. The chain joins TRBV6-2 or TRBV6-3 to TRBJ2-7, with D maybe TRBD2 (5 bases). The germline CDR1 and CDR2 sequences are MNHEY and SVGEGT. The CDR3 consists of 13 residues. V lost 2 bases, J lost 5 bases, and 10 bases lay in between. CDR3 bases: TGTGCCAGCAGTTACCAAGACGGGGACGAGCAGTACTTC. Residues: CASSYQDGDEQYF.

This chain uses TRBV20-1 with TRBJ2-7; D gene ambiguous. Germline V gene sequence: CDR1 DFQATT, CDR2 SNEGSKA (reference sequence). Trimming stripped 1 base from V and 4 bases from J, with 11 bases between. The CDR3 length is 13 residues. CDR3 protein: CSARGNAIYEQYF. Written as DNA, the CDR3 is TGCAGTGCTAGAGGGAACGCTATATACGAGCAGTACTTC.

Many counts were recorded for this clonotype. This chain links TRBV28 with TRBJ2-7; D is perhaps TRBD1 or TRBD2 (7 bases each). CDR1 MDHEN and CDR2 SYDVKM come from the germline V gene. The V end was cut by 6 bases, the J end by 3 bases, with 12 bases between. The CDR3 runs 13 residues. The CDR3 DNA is TGTGCCAGCAGGACAGGGAGGGTCTACGAGCAGTACTTC. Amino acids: CASRTGRVYEQYF.

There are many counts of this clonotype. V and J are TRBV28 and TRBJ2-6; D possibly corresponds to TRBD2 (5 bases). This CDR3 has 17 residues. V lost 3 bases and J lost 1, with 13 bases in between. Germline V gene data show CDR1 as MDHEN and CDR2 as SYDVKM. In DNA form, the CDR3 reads TGTGCCAGCAGTTTCGGACCGGGGAAATCTGGGGCCAACGTCCTGACTTTC. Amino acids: CASSFGPGKSGANVLTF.

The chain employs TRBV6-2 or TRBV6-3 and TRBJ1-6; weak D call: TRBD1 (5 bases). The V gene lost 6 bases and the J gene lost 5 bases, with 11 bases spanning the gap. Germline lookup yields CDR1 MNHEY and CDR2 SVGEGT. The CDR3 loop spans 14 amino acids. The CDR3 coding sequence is TGTGCCAGCAGCCGGGACCTCCATAATTCACCCCTCCACTTT. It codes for CASSRDLHNSPLHF.

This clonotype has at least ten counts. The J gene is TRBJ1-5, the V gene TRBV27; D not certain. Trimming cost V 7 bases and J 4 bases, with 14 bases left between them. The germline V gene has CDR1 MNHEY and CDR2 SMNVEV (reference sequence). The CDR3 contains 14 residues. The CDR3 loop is CASNQGPTNQPQHF. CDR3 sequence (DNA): TGTGCCAGCAATCAAGGGCCCACAAATCAGCCCCAGCATTTT.

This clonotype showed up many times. Here the CDR3 reads CASSSGLAGGQNEQFF. The CDR3 nucleotides are TGTGCCAGCAGTTCTGGGCTAGCGGGAGGCCAAAATGAGCAGTTCTTC. The V call is TRBV6-5, the J call TRBJ2-1; 11 nucleotides align to TRBD2. Germline-derived CDR1 and CDR2 are MNHEY and SVGAGI. V trimming: 4 bases; J trimming: 7 bases; junction bases outside the gene matches: 9. The CDR3 has 16 amino acids.